This T cell receptor beta chain originates from a study of T cells in Graves' hyperthyroidism and ophthalmopathy. Findings of the study overall: Progression to ophthalmopathy was predicted a median of roughly seven months early. Peripheral blood also featured most of the thyroid clonotypes expanded above 0.001.

Amplification of TCR beta CDR3 regions was performed using RNA transcripts as template. Primed by the HTBI set, a first-round RT-PCR was run on the TCR CDR3. TCRdb called the multiplex PCR reads again in MiXCR, with one record for every CDR3 protein. The table includes approximately 300,000 distinct CDR3 sequences, 15% to 20% detected once. This clonotype was picked up many times. Its specificity is unknown. The study left out patients who had uncontrolled infection, other autoimmune disease, pregnancy or lactation. Sequenced material: blood. The sequence was obtained from an older woman with Graves' ophthalmopathy.

The CDR3 region is CSARDRESYEQYF. CDR3 DNA: TGCAGTGCTAGGGACAGGGAATCCTACGAGCAGTACTTC. The chain carries TRBV20-1 and TRBJ2-7, with 8 bases matching TRBD1. CDR3 length: 13 amino acids. The ends lost 3 bases at V and 1 base at J; junction bases unmatched: 2. CDR1 DFQATT and CDR2 SNEGSKA come from the germline V gene (reference sequence).